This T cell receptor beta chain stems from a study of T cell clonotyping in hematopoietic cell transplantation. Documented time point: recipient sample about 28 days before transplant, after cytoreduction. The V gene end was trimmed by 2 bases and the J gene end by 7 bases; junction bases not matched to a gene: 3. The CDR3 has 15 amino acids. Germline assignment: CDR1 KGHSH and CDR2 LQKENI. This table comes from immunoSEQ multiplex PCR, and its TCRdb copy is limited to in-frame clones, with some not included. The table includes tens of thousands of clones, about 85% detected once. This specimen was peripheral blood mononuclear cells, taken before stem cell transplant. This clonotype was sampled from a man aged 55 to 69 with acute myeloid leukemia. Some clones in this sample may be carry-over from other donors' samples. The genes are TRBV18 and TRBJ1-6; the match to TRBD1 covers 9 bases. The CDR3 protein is CASSPSDRGNSPLHF. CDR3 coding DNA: TGTGCCAGCTCACCAAGTGACAGGGGGAATTCACCCCTCCACTTT.